This TCR beta chain was found in a study of post-analysis software for immune sequencing data. Points from the study as a whole: The five TRBV segments detected at higher frequency in patients than in controls included TRBV5-6, TRBV5-1 and TRBV20-1. The F measure placed samples prepared in the same batch into strongly shared clusters. Compared against controls, patients with multiple sclerosis displayed significantly lower normalized Chao1 diversity.

Each TCR beta cDNA library carried unique molecular identifiers. TCRdb reanalysed the PCR reads using MiXCR and keeps one entry per CDR3 protein. The repertoire holds about 770,000 distinct CDR3 sequences, 46% seen once, with roughly 5.2% in the top ten. As to this clonotype: Its antigen remains unknown.

CDR1 is SGHTA and CDR2 is FQGNSA in the germline V gene. V lost 3 bases, J lost 5 bases, and 19 bases lay in between. This CDR3 contains 16 residues. The source material was blood. The TCR comes from a girl aged 10-17 years with multiple sclerosis. The V and J genes are TRBV7-2 and TRBJ2-5; D is possibly TRBD1 (5 bases). CDR3 coding DNA: TGTGCCAGCAGCTTGAGGTGGGGCCAAGGGCGGGAGACCCAGTACTTC. This encodes CASSLRWGQGRETQYF.